This T cell receptor (beta chain) was sequenced during a study of T cell responses to AZD1222 COVID-19 vaccine. Whole-study context: Researchers grouped second doses given at about 4 or about 12 weeks into one pool. Study-wide findings and caveats: When two AZD1222 doses had been given, Spike-specific TCR breadth and depth rose. Unmutated variant regions are reportedly the target of nearly half of TCRs that are spike-specific. The donor cohort was predominantly white British with a female majority, and clonal diversity may have been underestimated.

Profiling relied on immunoSEQ multiplex PCR, and the TCRdb table lists in-frame clones only, not all of them. The sample lists under 200,000 clones, roughly 90% seen once, with roughly 1.5% in the top ten. Points on this clone: Its target is not known.

The ends lost 0 bases at V and 1 base at J; junction bases unmatched: 9. The CDR3 loop spans 17 amino acids. From germline, CDR1 is SGHRS and CDR2 YFSETQ. The receptor was isolated from an adult in good health. The chain is built from TRBV5-1 and TRBJ1-2, with 7 bases identical to TRBD1. The starting material was peripheral blood, obtained on day 0 of AZD1222 vaccination. This CDR3 reads CASSLAEAGGINYGYTF. Here the CDR3 DNA reads TGCGCCAGCAGCTTGGCCGAGGCAGGGGGTATTAACTATGGCTACACCTTC.